A single TCR beta chain is shown here with its context. The data were taken from a study of shared T cell receptors in the human thymus. Sequencing was performed with immunoSEQ multiplex PCR; in TCRdb, only in-frame clones are kept and a portion is missing. The data hold hundreds of thousands of clones, with roughly 90% observed a single time. J lost 3 bases, V lost 1 base, and 9 bases had no gene match. The CDR3 has 17 amino acids. CDR1 is LNHDA, CDR2 SQIVND, per germline (reference sequence). This sample was also put to use in a study of human thymus T cells. As reported in that work: Thymic tissue was derived from resections collected during corrective heart surgery.

Sequencing was done on a sample of thymocytes. The chain carries TRBV19 and TRBJ2-1; 7 bases fit TRBD2. This receptor was identified in a boy in the first two years of life with a congenital heart defect. This chain's CDR3 is CASSIGGAGAGYNEQFF. CDR3 DNA sequence: TGTGCCAGTAGTATAGGAGGGGCGGGAGCCGGCTACAATGAGCAGTTCTTC.